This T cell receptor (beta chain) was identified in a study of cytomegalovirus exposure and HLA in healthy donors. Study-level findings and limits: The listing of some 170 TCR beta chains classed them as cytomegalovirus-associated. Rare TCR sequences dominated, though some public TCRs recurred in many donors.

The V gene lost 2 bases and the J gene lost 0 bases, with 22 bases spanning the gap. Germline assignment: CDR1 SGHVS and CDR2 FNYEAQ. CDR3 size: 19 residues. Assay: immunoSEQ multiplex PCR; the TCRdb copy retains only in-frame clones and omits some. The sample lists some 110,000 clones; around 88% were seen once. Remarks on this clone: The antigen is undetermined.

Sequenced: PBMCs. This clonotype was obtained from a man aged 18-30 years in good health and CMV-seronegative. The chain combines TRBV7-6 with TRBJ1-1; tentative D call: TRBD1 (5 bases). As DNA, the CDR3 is TGTGCCAGCAGCTTAAAGCTACGGGGGGTCACGTTCATGAACACTGAAGCTTTCTTT. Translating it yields CASSLKLRGVTFMNTEAFF. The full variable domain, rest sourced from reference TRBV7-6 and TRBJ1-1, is GAGVSQSPRYKVTKRGQDVALRCDPISGHVSLYWYRQALGQGPEFLTYFNYEAQQDKSGLPNDRFSAERPEGSISTLTIQRTEQRDSAMYRCASSLKLRGVTFMNTEAFFGQGTRLTVV.